This TCR beta chain originates from a study of beta chain features in type 1 diabetes. This CDR3 is built from 13 residues. Trimming took 2 bases from V and 9 from J, leaving 13 bases between them. Germline V lookup: CDR1 KGHSH, CDR2 LQKENI. Every bit of the isolated RNA underwent reverse transcription, so sequencing read expressed TCRB transcripts. Measured with immunoSEQ multiplex PCR; TCRdb has only the in-frame clones, and not every one. The sample has 300,000 to 400,000 clones, approximately 8.2% seen once. One heparinised blood draw averaging roughly 120 mL was given by each donor. Sorting based on CD45RO/CCR7/CD25/CD127/CD95/CD27 separated CD4+ naive, central memory, regulatory and stem cell-like memory cells. Study results and caveats: Sampled from patients, naive, central memory and Treg TCRB repertoires appeared more similar than those sampled from healthy donors. Moderate yet significant TCRB CDR3 shortening was seen in Type 1 diabetes patients in all four CD4+ subsets.

Concerning this clone itself: No antigen is known for it.

The source material was central memory CD4+ T cells from blood. This sequence originates from a woman under 30 in good health. The chain has TRBV18 and TRBJ1-2; no reliable D call. DNA for the CDR3: TGTGCCAGCTCACCAACCGGGGAAGAAAGCTACACCTTC. It codes for CASSPTGEESYTF.